These 23 T cell receptor beta chains were all obtained from the same sample, sequenced in a study of control samples from healthy donors and cancer patients. Sequencing was performed with immunoSEQ multiplex PCR; in TCRdb, only in-frame clones are kept and a portion is missing. The repertoire has 110,000 to 150,000 clones, about 89% of them found once; the top ten carry over 6%. The sequenced material came from blood. Receptors were obtained from a man between 18 and 29 years old in good health.

J is TRBJ2-2 and V is TRBV10-3; D not resolved. The CDR3 totals 12 residues. Germline V lookup: CDR1 ENHRY, CDR2 SYGVKD. Trimming pared 2 bases from V and 7 bases from J, leaving 5 bases between. Here the CDR3 reads CAISEGDGELFF. The DNA of the CDR3 is TGTGCCATCAGTGAGGGGGACGGGGAGCTGTTTTTT.

The chain employs TRBV29-1 and TRBJ2-7; D remains ambiguous. This CDR3 region has 11 residues. V lost 3 bases, J lost 4 bases, and 7 bases lay in between. Germline V gene lookup returns CDR1 SQVTM and CDR2 ANQGSEA. The CDR3 sequence: CSVDGGYEQYF. The CDR3, as DNA: TGCAGCGTTGATGGTGGGTACGAGCAGTACTTC.

This clone was seen more than once but under ten times. CDR3 protein: CASSLVPQQPPNYGYTF. In DNA form, the CDR3 reads TGCGCCAGCAGCTTGGTTCCACAACAACCACCTAACTATGGCTACACCTTC. V and J are TRBV5-1 and TRBJ1-2; the D is unclear. The length of the CDR3 is 17 residues. V was pared by 0 bases and J by 0 bases, with 15 bases between. CDR1 and CDR2 from the germline V gene are SGHRS and YFSETQ.

The V and J genes are TRBV11-3 and TRBJ1-1; D unresolved. The germline V gene encodes CDR1 SGHNT and CDR2 YENEEA. There are 13 residues in the CDR3. V gave up 1 base and J gave up 1 base, with 4 bases separating them. The CDR3 nucleotides read TGTGCCAGCAGCTTAGGTGGGAACACTGAAGCTTTCTTT. Protein: CASSLGGNTEAFF.

The chain recombines TRBV28 with TRBJ2-7; 10 nucleotides match TRBD1. V gave up 5 bases and J gave up 3 bases; unmatched junction bases: 16. There are 18 residues in the CDR3. Germline CDR1 and CDR2: MDHEN and SYDVKM. DNA of the CDR3: TGTGCCAGCAGTAAACGGGACAGGGGAAGGGGATATGGCTACGAGCAGTACTTC. Residues: CASSKRDRGRGYGYEQYF.

This clone was recorded once. This chain uses TRBV5-5 with TRBJ1-2; 7 bases are shared with TRBD1. Losses at the gene ends were 4 bases for V and 7 bases for J; bases not matched to a gene: 13. Germline loops: CDR1 SGHKS, CDR2 YYEKEE (reference sequence). The CDR3 is 15 residues long. The CDR3 nucleotides are TGTGCCAGCAGCACAACGGGACAGTTCCTCGGTGGCTACACCTTC. Its protein is CASSTTGQFLGGYTF. Together with reference TRBV5-5 and TRBJ1-2, the CDR3 gives the full variable domain: DAGVTQSPTHLIKTRGQQVTLRCSPISGHKSVSWYQQVLGQGPQFIFQYYEKEERGRGNFPDRFSARQFPNYSSELNVNALLLGDSALYLCASSTTGQFLGGYTFGSGTRLTVV.

This chain links TRBV19 with TRBJ1-3; D is undetermined. From germline, CDR1 is LNHDA and CDR2 SQIVND (reference sequence). The CDR3 totals 14 residues. The V end lost 5 bases, the J end lost 0 bases, and 8 bases lay between the germline ends. The CDR3 protein is CASSYSSSGNTIYF. CDR3 nucleotide sequence: TGTGCCAGTAGTTACAGTTCCTCTGGAAACACCATATATTTT. The full variable domain, its missing parts supplied by reference TRBV19 and TRBJ1-3, is DGGITQSPKYLFRKEGQNVTLSCEQNLNHDAMYWYRQDPGQGLRLIYYSQIVNDFQKGDIAEGYSVSREKKESFPLTVTSAQKNPTAFYLCASSYSSSGNTIYFGEGSWLTVV.

This chain joins TRBV6-4 and TRBJ2-1, with 10 bases aligning to TRBD2. Germline loops: CDR1 MRHNA, CDR2 SNTAGT. Losses at the gene ends were 0 bases for V and 7 bases for J; bases not matched to a gene: 6. CDR3 length equals 16 residues. CDR3 nucleotides: TGTGCCAGCAGTGACTCGGTGCTAGCGGGGGCGAATGAGCAGTTCTTC. It encodes CASSDSVLAGANEQFF.

The chain joins TRBV7-9 to TRBJ1-1; 7 positions agree with TRBD1. This CDR3 comprises 17 residues. The J segment lost 1 base and the V segment lost 5 bases, leaving 13 bases of the junction unmatched. Germline V CDR1 and CDR2: SEHNR, FQNEAQ (reference sequence). The CDR3 sequence: CASSSPGQRNSNTEAFF. CDR3 coding DNA: TGTGCCAGCAGCAGCCCGGGACAGAGAAACTCGAACACTGAAGCTTTCTTT. The full variable domain, completed using reference TRBV7-9 and TRBJ1-1, is DTGVSQNPRHKITKRGQNVTFRCDPISEHNRLYWYRQTLGQGPEFLTYFQNEAQLEKSRLLSDRFSAERPKGSFSTLEIQRTEQGDSAMYLCASSSPGQRNSNTEAFFGQGTRLTVV.

The J gene is TRBJ2-7, the V gene TRBV6-5; a weak D match, TRBD1 (6 bases). The germline gives CDR1 MNHEY, CDR2 SVGAGI. Trimming took off 3 bases at V and 3 bases at J, with 12 bases between the two ends. The CDR3 is 14 amino acids. DNA for the CDR3: TGTGCCAGCAGTTATGGGCAGGGGATCTACGAGCAGTACTTC. This sequence encodes CASSYGQGIYEQYF.

CDR3 region: CASRPLQGVRNTIYF. CDR3 DNA sequence: TGTGCCAGCAGACCACTACAGGGAGTCCGAAACACCATATATTTT. J is TRBJ1-3 and V is TRBV11-2, with a weak D call TRBD1 (6 bases). This CDR3 comprises 15 residues. CDR1 SGHAT and CDR2 FQNNGV come from the germline V gene. Trimming stripped 6 bases from V and 5 bases from J, with 17 bases between.

The gene calls are TRBV5-1 and TRBJ1-1; 8 nucleotides line up with TRBD1. CDR3 size: 15 residues. V was clipped by 4 bases and J by 7 bases; unmatched bases: 12. Germline CDR1 SGHRS, CDR2 YFSETQ. This chain's CDR3 is CASSLTGALANEAFF. In DNA, the CDR3 is TGCGCCAGCAGCCTGACAGGGGCCCTAGCCAATGAAGCTTTCTTT.

The chain joins TRBV9 to TRBJ2-7; D not certain. The germline CDR1 and CDR2 sequences are SGDLS and YYNGEE. The V end was cut by 0 bases, the J end by 5 bases, with 9 bases between. The CDR3 is made up of 13 amino acids. The DNA of the CDR3 is TGTGCCAGCAGCGTAGGCAAGGACCACGAGCAGTACTTC. Its protein is CASSVGKDHEQYF. The full variable domain, rest sourced from reference TRBV9 and TRBJ2-7, is DSGVTQTPKHLITATGQRVTLRCSPRSGDLSVYWYQQSLDQGLQFLIQYYNGEERAKGNILERFSAQQFPDLHSELNLSSLELGDSALYFCASSVGKDHEQYFGPGTRLTVT.

The V and J genes are TRBV30 and TRBJ1-4; D is unclear. V was cut by 4 bases and J by 7 bases, with 16 bases left in between. From germline, CDR1 is GTSNPN and CDR2 SVGIG (reference sequence). The CDR3 consists of 14 residues. As DNA, the CDR3 is TGTGCCTGGACCTCCGGGGTTCGACTTGAAAAACTGTTTTTT. Encoded protein: CAWTSGVRLEKLFF.

This rearrangement joins TRBV21-1 to TRBJ2-3. TRBV21-1 is designated a pseudogene. The CDR3 has 10 amino acids. CDR3 residues: CASSGRTDPF. For the CDR3, the DNA is TGTGCCAGCAGCGGTCGGACGGACCCGTTT.

The CDR3: CASSPDRAAETQYF. In nucleotides, the CDR3 is TGTGCCAGCAGCCCTGACAGGGCTGCAGAGACCCAGTACTTC. This chain uses TRBV3-1 (or the pseudogene TRBV3-2) with TRBJ2-5, with 7 bases aligning to TRBD1. There are 14 residues in the CDR3. Germline V gene sequence: CDR1 LGHDT, CDR2 YNNKEL (reference sequence). The V segment lost 4 bases and the J segment 4 bases; nucleotides outside the gene matches: 6.

The rearrangement links TRBV5-4 to TRBJ2-3; D unresolved. The CDR3 has 11 amino acids. Trimming took 2 bases from V and 2 from J, leaving 0 bases between them. Germline values: CDR1 SGHNT, CDR2 YYREEE (reference sequence). This CDR3 is CASSFTDTQYF. CDR3 DNA sequence: TGTGCCAGCAGCTTCACAGATACGCAGTATTTT.

V is TRBV4-1 and J is TRBJ2-1, with D unclear. Trimming removed 4 bases from V and 4 bases from J, with 8 bases in between. Germline loops: CDR1 MGHRA, CDR2 YSYEKL. This CDR3 has 13 residues. Written as DNA, the CDR3 is TGCGCCAGCAGCCTGGGCCAGTACAATGAGCAGTTCTTC. It encodes CASSLGQYNEQFF.

The chain employs TRBV6-5 and TRBJ2-5; D may correspond to TRBD1 or TRBD2 (5 bases each). This CDR3 is built from 12 residues. V lost 7 bases and J 1 base, leaving 7 bases between the germline ends. Germline loops: CDR1 MNHEY, CDR2 SVGAGI. This CDR3 reads CASTGLQETQYF. The CDR3, as DNA: TGTGCCAGCACGGGGCTCCAAGAGACCCAGTACTTC.

Remarks on this clone: Other nucleotide sequences from this sample produce the same CDR3. The chain couples TRBV4-3 to TRBJ2-7; no clear D. Trimming stripped 1 base from V and 0 bases from J, with 4 bases between. Germline V gene sequence: CDR1 LGHNA, CDR2 YSLEER. The CDR3 extends over 13 amino acids. The CDR3 region is CASSQGVSYEQYF. DNA of the CDR3: TGCGCCAGCAGCCAAGGGGTCTCCTACGAGCAGTACTTC.

The table lists this clone with a count of one. The chain recombines TRBV6-5 with TRBJ1-2; D not certain. V was trimmed by 5 bases and J by 5 bases, leaving 6 bases between them. The CDR3 is made up of 11 amino acids. Looked up from germline, CDR1 is MNHEY and CDR2 is SVGAGI. This CDR3 is CASSPQYGYTF. The CDR3 nucleotides are TGTGCCAGCAGTCCCCAGTATGGCTACACCTTC.

The V gene is TRBV4-3, the J gene TRBJ1-6; possible D gene TRBD1, 5 bases. Between the trimmed V and J ends, which lost 4 bases and 6 bases, there was a span of 13 bases. CDR1 and CDR2 (germline): LGHNA, YSLEER. This CDR3 has 15 amino acids. The CDR3 reads CASSLEGSSNSPLHF. CDR3 DNA sequence: TGCGCCAGCAGCCTCGAGGGGTCTTCTAATTCACCCCTCCACTTT.

The chain recombines TRBV4-1 with TRBJ2-2; D ambiguous. V was cut by 0 bases and J by 3 bases, with 5 bases left in between. CDR3 length equals 14 residues. Germline V gives CDR1 MGHRA, CDR2 YSYEKL. The CDR3 DNA sequence: TGCGCCAGCAGCCAAGACCGTTACACCGGGGAGCTGTTTTTT. This encodes CASSQDRYTGELFF.